The entry that follows covers one T cell receptor (beta chain) sequence. Its target is unknown. This record belongs to a study of monozygotic twins with inflammatory bowel disease. Study-wide results and limits: Versus healthy twins, IBD patients showed fewer clonotypes shared with others, especially with disease activity.

Per-sample cDNA came from eight separate reactions. UMIs that had a 6-nucleotide sample barcode were put in using template switching. Nested PCRs of approximately 17 and 9 cycles, two in total, were run on TCRalpha and TCRbeta cDNA. Following a re-call of the 5' RACE reads, TCRdb has one entry per CDR3 protein and lacks DNA. The sample's table shows approximately 330,000 distinct CDR3 sequences. Germline V gene lookup returns CDR1 SGHTA and CDR2 FQGNSA. The CDR3 is 14 amino acids. The chain recombines TRBV7-2 with TRBJ2-3; the D gene TCRdb calls, TRBD2, cannot be checked with no DNA. The receptor comes from a human donor with ulcerative colitis or Crohn's disease, or a healthy co-twin of an affected twin (not recorded which). Material: blood. The CDR3 loop is CASSRSGVWDTQYF.